Listed below are T cell receptor beta chains from one sample, sequenced in a study of a mutant IDH1 vaccine in newly diagnosed glioma. The antigens for these receptors are not known. Clones were sequenced by immunoSEQ multiplex PCR, and TCRdb holds only the in-frame ones, with some missing. The sample shows 35,000 to 40,000 clones, over 70% of them seen only once. This specimen consisted of PBMCs, obtained from a glioma patient whose treatment included an IDH1 peptide vaccine. These receptors all stem from a man aged 35 to 55 with glioma. Each CDR3 is given with its conserved first and last residue. D genes are given only for firm matches. Size is stated for part of the rows, as once, few or many counts, or as a class when the clone is expanded.

abundance: -; d_gene: -; j_gene: TRBJ1-1; v_gene: TRBV25-1; CDR3nt: TGTGCCAGCGGTTCGGCCGGGTACAACACTGAAGCTTTCTTT; CDR3aa: CASGSAGYNTEAFF
abundance: -; d_gene: -; j_gene: TRBJ2-5; v_gene: TRBV15; CDR3nt: TGTGCCACCAGCACCTCGAGGGGCCAAGAGACCCAGTACTTC; CDR3aa: CATSTSRGQETQYF
abundance: once; d_gene: -; j_gene: TRBJ2-7; v_gene: TRBV28; CDR3nt: TGTGCCAGCAGGGGGCCCGGGGCCGTCGCCTCCTACGAGCAGTACTTC; CDR3aa: CASRGPGAVASYEQYF
abundance: -; d_gene: -; j_gene: TRBJ1-1; v_gene: TRBV28; CDR3nt: TGTGCCAGCAGTTTCTCGGCTAACCGGTTAGGGGGAAACACTGAAGCTTTCTTT; CDR3aa: CASSFSANRLGGNTEAFF
abundance: -; d_gene: -; j_gene: TRBJ2-2; v_gene: TRBV27; CDR3nt: TGTGCCAGCAACAGTCTCACCGGGGAGCTGTTTTTT; CDR3aa: CASNSLTGELFF
abundance: -; d_gene: -; j_gene: TRBJ2-5; v_gene: TRBV5-8; CDR3nt: TGTGCCAGCAGCCCGGACCTTAGGGAGACCCAGTACTTC; CDR3aa: CASSPDLRETQYF
abundance: -; d_gene: TRBD2; j_gene: TRBJ2-1; v_gene: TRBV27; CDR3nt: TGTGCCAGCGGCCGACTATCTAGCGGGAGTATCGATGAGCAGTTCTTC; CDR3aa: CASGRLSSGSIDEQFF
abundance: once; d_gene: -; j_gene: TRBJ2-1; v_gene: TRBV5-1; CDR3nt: TGCGCCAGCAGCTTGGGAGTCAGTTCGTCCTACAATGAGCAGTTCTTC; CDR3aa: CASSLGVSSSYNEQFF
abundance: -; d_gene: TRBD1; j_gene: TRBJ2-4; v_gene: TRBV4-3; CDR3nt: TGCGCCAGCAGCCCGACAGGGGCCCAAAACATTCAGTACTTC; CDR3aa: CASSPTGAQNIQYF
abundance: -; d_gene: -; j_gene: TRBJ2-5; v_gene: TRBV29-1; CDR3nt: TGCAGCGCTCAGGAGGGGGCTGGGGAGACCCAGTACTTC; CDR3aa: CSAQEGAGETQYF
abundance: -; d_gene: -; j_gene: TRBJ1-2; v_gene: TRBV9; CDR3nt: TGTGCCAGCAGCCCCCTCTCGGGGGGGCGCGGCTATGGCTACACCTTC; CDR3aa: CASSPLSGGRGYGYTF
abundance: -; d_gene: -; j_gene: TRBJ1-2; v_gene: TRBV6-5; CDR3nt: TGTGCCAGCAGTTACTCGAGTGGAAGTAACTATGGCTACACCTTC; CDR3aa: CASSYSSGSNYGYTF
abundance: -; d_gene: TRBD1; j_gene: TRBJ1-6; v_gene: TRBV6-5; CDR3nt: TGTGCCAGCAGTCCGGGACAGGGGAATAATTCACCCCTCCACTTT; CDR3aa: CASSPGQGNNSPLHF
abundance: -; d_gene: TRBD1; j_gene: TRBJ2-3; v_gene: TRBV18; CDR3nt: TGTGCCAGCTCACTGGGACAGGGACTGCTTACGCAGTATTTT; CDR3aa: CASSLGQGLLTQYF
abundance: -; d_gene: TRBD1; j_gene: TRBJ2-1; v_gene: TRBV30; CDR3nt: TGTGCCTGCCTTCGGGACAGGAGGATCAATGAGCAGTTCTTC; CDR3aa: CACLRDRRINEQFF
abundance: -; d_gene: -; j_gene: TRBJ2-1; v_gene: TRBV6-1; CDR3nt: TGTGCCAGCAGTGAAGTCGCGGGCATCGGAGATGAGCAGTTCTTC; CDR3aa: CASSEVAGIGDEQFF
abundance: -; d_gene: -; j_gene: TRBJ1-1; v_gene: TRBV28; CDR3nt: TGTGCCAGCAGTTTGCCCCGGGGGGGAGGAACTGAAGCTTTCTTT; CDR3aa: CASSLPRGGGTEAFF
abundance: -; d_gene: -; j_gene: TRBJ2-2; v_gene: TRBV7-6; CDR3nt: TGTGCCAGCAGCCCCCGACTATCCCACGCGAACACCGGGGAGCTGTTTTTT; CDR3aa: CASSPRLSHANTGELFF
abundance: -; d_gene: -; j_gene: TRBJ1-1; v_gene: TRBV29-1; CDR3nt: TGCAGCGTTGAAGATAGCGGGGGATCGATGAACACTGAAGCTTTCTTT; CDR3aa: CSVEDSGGSMNTEAFF
abundance: -; d_gene: -; j_gene: TRBJ1-4; v_gene: TRBV21-1; CDR3nt: TGTGCCAGCAGCAAAGATGAGGGAAGTCCCCCAACTAATGAAAAACTGTTTTTT; CDR3aa: CASSKDEGSPPTNEKLFF
abundance: -; d_gene: TRBD1; j_gene: TRBJ2-1; v_gene: TRBV9; CDR3nt: TGTGCCAGCAGCGCCCCCGGGACAGGATACAATGAGCAGTTCTTC; CDR3aa: CASSAPGTGYNEQFF
abundance: -; d_gene: TRBD1; j_gene: TRBJ1-2; v_gene: TRBV6-5; CDR3nt: TGTGCCAGCAGTTACACAGGGGAGAGCTATGGCTACACCTTC; CDR3aa: CASSYTGESYGYTF
abundance: -; d_gene: -; j_gene: TRBJ2-5; v_gene: TRBV5-8; CDR3nt: TGTGCCAGCAGCTTGGCGAGGGAGACCCAGTACTTC; CDR3aa: CASSLARETQYF
abundance: -; d_gene: TRBD1; j_gene: TRBJ1-2; v_gene: TRBV6-5; CDR3nt: TGTGCCAGCACCGGACAGGGTGGCGGCTACACCTTC; CDR3aa: CASTGQGGGYTF
abundance: -; d_gene: -; j_gene: TRBJ2-1; v_gene: TRBV5-8; CDR3nt: TGTGCCAGCAGCTATAGCCTTGCCGGCAATGAGCAGTTCTTC; CDR3aa: CASSYSLAGNEQFF
abundance: -; d_gene: -; j_gene: TRBJ2-5; v_gene: TRBV18; CDR3nt: TGTGCCAGCTCACCCGGACACCAAGAGACCCAGTACTTC; CDR3aa: CASSPGHQETQYF
abundance: once; d_gene: -; j_gene: TRBJ1-1; v_gene: TRBV11-2; CDR3nt: TGTGCCAGCAGCTTAGAAGGCAGGGTGGGAGCTTTCTTT; CDR3aa: CASSLEGRVGAFF
abundance: once; d_gene: -; j_gene: TRBJ2-5; v_gene: TRBV10-3; CDR3nt: TGTGCCATCAGCGAGGTTGGATCTGAAGAGACCCAGTACTTC; CDR3aa: CAISEVGSEETQYF
abundance: -; d_gene: -; j_gene: TRBJ1-2; v_gene: TRBV2; CDR3nt: TGTGCCAGCAGTGAAAGAAAGGGTTACGATGGCTACACCTTC; CDR3aa: CASSERKGYDGYTF
abundance: -; d_gene: TRBD1; j_gene: TRBJ2-6; v_gene: TRBV10-2; CDR3nt: TGCGCCAGCCTGGGACAGGGGGGATCCTCTGGGGCCAACGTCCTGACTTTC; CDR3aa: CASLGQGGSSGANVLTF
abundance: -; d_gene: TRBD2; j_gene: TRBJ2-3; v_gene: TRBV19; CDR3nt: TGTGCCAGTAGTGAGACTAGCGGGAGCACAGATACGCAGTATTTT; CDR3aa: CASSETSGSTDTQYF
abundance: -; d_gene: -; j_gene: TRBJ1-2; v_gene: TRBV9; CDR3nt: TGTGCCAGCAGCGTAGGACGAGATGGCTACACCTTC; CDR3aa: CASSVGRDGYTF
abundance: few; d_gene: -; j_gene: TRBJ1-1; v_gene: TRBV4-3; CDR3nt: TGCGCCAGCAGCCAAGGTGAACCCTTGATGAACACTGAAGCTTTCTTT; CDR3aa: CASSQGEPLMNTEAFF
abundance: -; d_gene: TRBD2; j_gene: TRBJ2-1; v_gene: TRBV9; CDR3nt: TGTGCCAGCAGCGTAGCCGAGCGGGGCTCCTACAATGAGCAGTTCTTC; CDR3aa: CASSVAERGSYNEQFF
abundance: -; d_gene: -; j_gene: TRBJ2-4; v_gene: TRBV7-5; CDR3nt: TGTGCCAGACGGGGTTTAGCCAAAAACATTCAGTACTTC; CDR3aa: CARRGLAKNIQYF
abundance: -; d_gene: -; j_gene: TRBJ1-1; v_gene: TRBV6-1; CDR3nt: TGTGCCAGCAGTCAGGGTTGGGGCACTGAAGCTTTCTTT; CDR3aa: CASSQGWGTEAFF
abundance: -; d_gene: -; j_gene: TRBJ2-3; v_gene: TRBV6-6; CDR3nt: TGTGCCAGCAGTTTGGGGGTAGATACGCAGTATTTT; CDR3aa: CASSLGVDTQYF
abundance: few; d_gene: -; j_gene: TRBJ1-5; v_gene: TRBV7-8; CDR3nt: TGTGCCAGCAGCTTAGGGGACGTAGGCAATCAGCCCCAGCATTTT; CDR3aa: CASSLGDVGNQPQHF
abundance: -; d_gene: TRBD2; j_gene: TRBJ2-1; v_gene: TRBV19; CDR3nt: TGTGCCAGTAGTGCCGTAGCGGGAGGTTACAATGAGCAGTTCTTC; CDR3aa: CASSAVAGGYNEQFF
abundance: -; d_gene: -; j_gene: TRBJ2-2; v_gene: TRBV28; CDR3nt: TGTGCCAGCACAACTTCGACCCGCGGCACCGGGGAGCTGTTTTTT; CDR3aa: CASTTSTRGTGELFF
abundance: once; d_gene: -; j_gene: TRBJ1-3; v_gene: TRBV7-2; CDR3nt: TGTGCCAGCAGCCCCCGGGACCCAAGGGGCCTTTTCTCTGGAAACACCATATATTTT; CDR3aa: CASSPRDPRGLFSGNTIYF
abundance: -; d_gene: TRBD1; j_gene: TRBJ1-1; v_gene: TRBV7-9; CDR3nt: TGTGCCATCGATGGACAGGGGGAATTTGAAGCTTTCTTT; CDR3aa: CAIDGQGEFEAFF
abundance: -; d_gene: -; j_gene: TRBJ1-5; v_gene: TRBV7-9; CDR3nt: TGTGCCAGCAGCTATACAGGACTCGGTGTCAATCAGCCCCAGCATTTT; CDR3aa: CASSYTGLGVNQPQHF
abundance: -; d_gene: TRBD2; j_gene: TRBJ2-7; v_gene: TRBV9; CDR3nt: TGTGCCAGCAGCGTAAGTCTAGCGGGATACGAGCAGTACTTC; CDR3aa: CASSVSLAGYEQYF
abundance: -; d_gene: TRBD1; j_gene: TRBJ2-5; v_gene: TRBV19; CDR3nt: TGTGCCAGTAGTAGCCGACAGGGAGCTCAAGAGACCCAGTACTTC; CDR3aa: CASSSRQGAQETQYF
abundance: -; d_gene: TRBD2; j_gene: TRBJ2-5; v_gene: TRBV7-2; CDR3nt: TGTGCCAGCAGCTTAGCGTCGTGGCTAGCGGGAGTTGAGACCCAGTACTTC; CDR3aa: CASSLASWLAGVETQYF
abundance: once; d_gene: -; j_gene: TRBJ2-3; v_gene: TRBV19; CDR3nt: TGTGCCACTTGGCTAAGGGGGAGCACAGATACGCAGTATTTT; CDR3aa: CATWLRGSTDTQYF